Described below is a single TCR beta chain sequence and its context. Random hexamers served to reverse transcribe roughly 0.5 to 1 ug RNA. Amplification of TCR beta CDR3 by immunoSEQ multiplex PCR spanned 54 Vbeta and 13 Jbeta. MiXCR, applied by TCRdb to the immunoSEQ multiplex PCR reads, yields one record per CDR3 protein. This sample yields 130,000 or so distinct CDR3 sequences, of which 75% to 90% are seen a single time; roughly 0.5% belongs to the top ten. The sample is drawn from a study of CD8 T cells in Susac syndrome. This CDR3 contains 14 residues. Trimming at V came to 5 bases and at J to 6 bases, leaving 6 bases not matched to a gene. Germline V CDR1 and CDR2: SGDLS, YYNGEE.

V and J are TRBV9 and TRBJ1-5, with 9 bases aligning to TRBD1. The sequence was collected from a human donor with multiple sclerosis. Material for sequencing was CD8+ T cells from PBMCs. The DNA of the CDR3 is TGTGCCAGCAGTTTGGGACAGGGAAGTCAGCCCCAGCATTTT. Protein product: CASSLGQGSQPQHF.